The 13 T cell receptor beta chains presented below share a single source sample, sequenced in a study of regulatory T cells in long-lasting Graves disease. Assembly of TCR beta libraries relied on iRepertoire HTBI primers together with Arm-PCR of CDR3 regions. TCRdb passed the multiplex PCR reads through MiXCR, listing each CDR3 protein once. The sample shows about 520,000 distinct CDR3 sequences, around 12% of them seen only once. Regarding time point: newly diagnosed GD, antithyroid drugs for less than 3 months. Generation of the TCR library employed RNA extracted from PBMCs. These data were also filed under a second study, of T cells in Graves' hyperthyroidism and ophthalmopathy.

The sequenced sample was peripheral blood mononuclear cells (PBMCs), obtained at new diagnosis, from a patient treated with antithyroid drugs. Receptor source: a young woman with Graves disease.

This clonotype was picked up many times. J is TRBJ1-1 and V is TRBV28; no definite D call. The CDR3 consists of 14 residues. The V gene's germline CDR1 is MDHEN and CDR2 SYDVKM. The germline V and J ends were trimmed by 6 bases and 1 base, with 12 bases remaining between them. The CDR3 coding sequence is TGTGCCAGCAGCATGCCGACGGAGAACACTGAAGCTTTCTTT. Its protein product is CASSMPTENTEAFF.

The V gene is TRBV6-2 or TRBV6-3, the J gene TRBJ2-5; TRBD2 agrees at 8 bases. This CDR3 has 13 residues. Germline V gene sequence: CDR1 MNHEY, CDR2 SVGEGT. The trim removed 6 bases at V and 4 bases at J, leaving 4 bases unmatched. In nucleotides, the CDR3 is TGTGCCAGCAGACGGGCGGGAGGAGAGACCCAGTACTTC. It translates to CASRRAGGETQYF.

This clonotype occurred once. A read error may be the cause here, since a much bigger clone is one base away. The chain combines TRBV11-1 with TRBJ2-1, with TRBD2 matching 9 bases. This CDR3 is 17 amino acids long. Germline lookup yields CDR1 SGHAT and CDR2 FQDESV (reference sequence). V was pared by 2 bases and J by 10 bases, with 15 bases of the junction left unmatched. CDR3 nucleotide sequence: TGTGCCAGCAGCTTACGAAGCGGGAGGCCCTCGGGCAACGAGCAGTTCTTC. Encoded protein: CASSLRSGRPSGNEQFF.

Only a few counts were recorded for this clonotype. Written as DNA, the CDR3 is TGTGCCAGCAGTTTAATACCTCAGCACCATGAGCAGTTCTTC. This codes for CASSLIPQHHEQFF. The chain uses TRBV27 and TRBJ2-1; D ambiguous. The length of the CDR3 is 14 residues. Trimming shortened V by 2 bases and J by 8 bases, and 13 bases separated the two germline ends. The germline V gene has CDR1 MNHEY and CDR2 SMNVEV (reference sequence).

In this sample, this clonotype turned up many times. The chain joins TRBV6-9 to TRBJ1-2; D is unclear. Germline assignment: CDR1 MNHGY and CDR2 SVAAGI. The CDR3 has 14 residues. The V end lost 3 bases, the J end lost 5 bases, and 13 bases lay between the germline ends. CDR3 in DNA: TGTGCCAGCAGTTACGAGCCCTCGTATTATGGCTACACCTTC. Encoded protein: CASSYEPSYYGYTF.

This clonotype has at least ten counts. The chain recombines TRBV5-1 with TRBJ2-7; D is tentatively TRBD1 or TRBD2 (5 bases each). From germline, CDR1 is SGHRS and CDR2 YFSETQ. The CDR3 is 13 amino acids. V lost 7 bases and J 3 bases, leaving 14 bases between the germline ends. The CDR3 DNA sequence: TGCGCCAGCGGGACCGGGACGGGCTACGAGCAGTACTTC. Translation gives CASGTGTGYEQYF.

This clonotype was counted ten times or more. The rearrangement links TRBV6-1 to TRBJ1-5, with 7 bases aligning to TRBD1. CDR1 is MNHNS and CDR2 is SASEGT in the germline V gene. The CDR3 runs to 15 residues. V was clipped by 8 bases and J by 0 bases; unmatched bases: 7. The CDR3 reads CASLPGGYSNQPQHF. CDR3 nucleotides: TGTGCCAGCTTGCCAGGGGGGTATAGCAATCAGCCCCAGCATTTT.

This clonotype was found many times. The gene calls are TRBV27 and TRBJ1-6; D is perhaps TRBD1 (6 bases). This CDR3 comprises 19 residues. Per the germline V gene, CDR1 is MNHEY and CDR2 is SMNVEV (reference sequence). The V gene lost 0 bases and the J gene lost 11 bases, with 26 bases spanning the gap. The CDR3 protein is CASSLSGQIHLRYRAPLHF. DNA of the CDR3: TGTGCCAGCAGTTTATCAGGACAGATCCACCTCCGGTATAGGGCACCCCTCCACTTT.

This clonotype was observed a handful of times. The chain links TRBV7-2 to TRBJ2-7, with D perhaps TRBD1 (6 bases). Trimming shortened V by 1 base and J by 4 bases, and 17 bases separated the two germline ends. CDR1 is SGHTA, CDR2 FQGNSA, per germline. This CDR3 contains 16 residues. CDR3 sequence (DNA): TGTGCCAGCAGCTTAGAGGGAACAGGGTTAGTTTACGAGCAGTACTTC. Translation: CASSLEGTGLVYEQYF.

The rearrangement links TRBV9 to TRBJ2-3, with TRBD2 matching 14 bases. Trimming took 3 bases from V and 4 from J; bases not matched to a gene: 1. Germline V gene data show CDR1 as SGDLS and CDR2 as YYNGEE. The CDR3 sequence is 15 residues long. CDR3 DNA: TGTGCCAGCAGCGGGGGACTAGCGGGGGCAGATACGCAGTATTTT. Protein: CASSGGLAGADTQYF.

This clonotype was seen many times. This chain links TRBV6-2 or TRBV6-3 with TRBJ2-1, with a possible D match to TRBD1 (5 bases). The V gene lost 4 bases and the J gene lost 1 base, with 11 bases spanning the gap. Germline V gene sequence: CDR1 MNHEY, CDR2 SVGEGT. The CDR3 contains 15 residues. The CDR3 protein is CASSFRTQSYNEQFF. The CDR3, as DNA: TGTGCCAGCAGTTTTAGGACACAGTCCTACAATGAGCAGTTCTTC.

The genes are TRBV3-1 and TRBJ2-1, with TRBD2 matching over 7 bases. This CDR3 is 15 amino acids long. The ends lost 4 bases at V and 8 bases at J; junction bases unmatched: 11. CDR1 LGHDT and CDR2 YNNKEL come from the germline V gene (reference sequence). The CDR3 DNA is TGTGCCAGCAGCCCCATGGCGGGAGTGTTCGATGAGCAGTTCTTC. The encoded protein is CASSPMAGVFDEQFF.

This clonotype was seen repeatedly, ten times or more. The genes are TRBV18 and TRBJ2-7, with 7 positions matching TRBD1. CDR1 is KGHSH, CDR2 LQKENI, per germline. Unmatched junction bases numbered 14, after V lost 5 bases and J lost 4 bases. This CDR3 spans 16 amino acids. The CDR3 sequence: CASSSDREFPPYEQYF. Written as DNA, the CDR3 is TGTGCCAGCTCATCAGACAGGGAATTTCCCCCTTACGAGCAGTACTTC.